A selection of T cell receptor beta chains follows, all from one sample in a study of regulatory T cells in long-lasting Graves disease. One entry per CDR3 protein, called by TCRdb with MiXCR from the multiplex PCR reads. The sample includes approximately 480,000 distinct CDR3 sequences, around 16% seen only once; the top ten take 12%. Another study also made use of these data, one on T cells in Graves' hyperthyroidism and ophthalmopathy.

The starting material was peripheral blood mononuclear cells (PBMCs), obtained at new diagnosis, from a patient treated with antithyroid drugs. The origin of the receptors is a man in his forties with Graves disease. The CDR3 runs from the conserved cysteine through the conserved F or W. A D gene is named only where the DNA matches it firmly. Size values are once, few and many counts, or a class for expanded clones, and some rows have none.

TRBV28	TRBJ2-7	many	TRBD1	CASRKPGQGRYEQYF	TGTGCCAGCAGGAAACCGGGACAGGGTAGATACGAGCAGTACTTC
TRBV28	TRBJ2-2	many	TRBD2	CASSPRTSGTGELFF	TGTGCCAGCAGTCCAAGGACTAGCGGCACCGGGGAGCTGTTTTTT
TRBV12-5	TRBJ2-5	NA	TRBD1	CASGPPGQGSQETQYF	TGTGCTAGTGGTCCCCCGGGACAGGGGAGCCAAGAGACCCAGTACTTC
TRBV12-5	TRBJ2-7	NA	NA	CASGRDPSGKQYF	TGTGCTAGTGGTAGGGACCCTTCTGGTAAGCAGTACTTC
TRBV24-1	TRBJ1-2	many	NA	CATSRSGSDNYGYTF	TGTGCCACATCCCGATCGGGATCGGATAACTATGGCTACACCTTC
TRBV5-1	TRBJ2-7	many	NA	CASSLITGSEQYF	TGCGCCAGCAGCTTAATCACAGGCAGCGAGCAGTACTTC
TRBV7-9	TRBJ2-1	few	NA	CASVVSGREQFF	TGTGCCAGCGTGGTCTCCGGCCGTGAGCAGTTCTTC
TRBV6-1	TRBJ2-1	few	TRBD1	CASRTGLYNEQFF	TGTGCCAGTCGGACAGGGCTATACAATGAGCAGTTCTTC
TRBV27	TRBJ2-4	NA	NA	CASSFDSGVTASIQYF	TGTGCCAGCAGTTTTGACTCGGGAGTGACCGCCTCGATTCAGTACTTC
TRBV5-1	TRBJ2-2	NA	NA	CASSWSSGLAIGELFF	TGCGCCAGCAGCTGGTCCTCGGGCCTAGCCATCGGGGAGCTGTTTTTT
TRBV20-1	TRBJ2-2	many	TRBD2	CSAPRASGSYRTGELFF	TGCAGTGCTCCAAGGGCTAGCGGGAGTTATCGCACCGGGGAGCTGTTTTTT
TRBV20-1	TRBJ2-1	few	NA	CSASPTNEQFF	TGCAGTGCTAGTCCGACCAATGAGCAGTTCTTC
TRBV5-1	TRBJ2-1	few	TRBD2	CATRWGTTNNEQFF	TGCGCCACTAGATGGGGGACTACCAACAATGAGCAGTTCTTC
TRBV5-1	TRBJ1-1	many	NA	CASSLRRQTFPIDTEAFF	TGCGCCAGCAGCTTACGGCGACAGACGTTCCCCATCGACACTGAAGCTTTCTTT
TRBV3-1	TRBJ1-1	many	NA	CASSLAPWGGTEAFF	TGTGCCAGCAGCCTAGCCCCATGGGGGGGAACTGAAGCTTTCTTT
TRBV5-1	TRBJ2-6	NA	NA	CASSSQGGAGANVLTF	TGCGCCAGCAGCTCCCAGGGAGGTGCTGGGGCCAACGTCCTGACTTTC
TRBV28	TRBJ1-1	many	NA	CASRRDLLAFF	TGTGCCAGCAGGAGGGACTTGTTAGCTTTCTTT
TRBV12-3/TRBV12-4	TRBJ1-3	many	NA	CASERDDKGAVTGNTIYF	TGTGCCAGCGAACGTGACGACAAGGGAGCGGTAACAGGAAACACCATATATTTT
TRBV2	TRBJ1-5	NA	NA	CASSENMAQPQHF	TGTGCCAGCAGTGAAAATATGGCTCAGCCCCAGCATTTT
TRBV28	TRBJ2-3	many	NA	CASTQAGGLTDTQYF	TGTGCCAGCACCCAAGCGGGTGGACTCACAGATACGCAGTATTTT
TRBV28	TRBJ1-2	many	NA	CASSLQGSYGYTF	TGTGCCAGCAGTTTACAGGGCTCCTATGGCTACACCTTC
TRBV6-9	TRBJ2-3	NA	TRBD1	CASSYSGQGANTQYF	TGTGCCAGCAGTTATTCGGGACAGGGGGCAAATACGCAGTATTTT
TRBV5-4	TRBJ2-1	few	TRBD1	CASSLGGTGYYNEQFF	TGTGCCAGCAGCTTGGGAGGGACAGGGTACTACAATGAGCAGTTCTTC
TRBV2	TRBJ2-2	many	TRBD1	CASSAGGQGVGGELFF	TGTGCCAGCAGTGCAGGGGGACAGGGGGTTGGCGGGGAGCTGTTTTTT
TRBV28	TRBJ2-1	many	NA	CASRLRDGGNEQFF	TGTGCCAGCAGGTTGCGAGACGGAGGCAATGAGCAGTTCTTC
TRBV7-6	TRBJ2-1	many	TRBD2	CASSLYLGLAGGNEQFF	TGTGCCAGCAGCTTATACCTGGGACTAGCGGGAGGGAATGAGCAGTTCTTC
TRBV29-1	TRBJ2-7	few	TRBD1	CSGVVQSGQGSSSYEQYF	TGCAGCGGGGTTGTGCAAAGCGGACAGGGGAGTAGCTCCTACGAGCAGTACTTC
TRBV11-2	TRBJ2-5	NA	NA	CASSSSLFDQETQYF	TGTGCCAGCAGCTCATCCCTCTTCGATCAAGAGACCCAGTACTTC
TRBV28	TRBJ1-5	few	NA	CASTRGAGGNQPQHF	TGTGCCAGCACAAGAGGGGCCGGTGGGAATCAGCCCCAGCATTTT
TRBV3-1	TRBJ1-2	many	TRBD1	CASSQDPGTGGVYTF	TGTGCCAGCAGCCAAGATCCCGGGACAGGGGGCGTCTACACCTTC
TRBV14	TRBJ1-3	few	NA	CASSQGLLPGNTIYF	TGTGCCAGCAGCCAAGGGCTCTTACCCGGAAACACCATATATTTT
TRBV20-1	TRBJ1-5	many	TRBD1	CSARNSGTGYAQPQHF	TGCAGTGCTCGAAATTCCGGGACAGGGTATGCTCAGCCCCAGCATTTT
TRBV6-5	TRBJ1-2	NA	NA	CASSYSWAGNGGYTF	TGTGCCAGCAGTTACTCCTGGGCAGGGAATGGCGGCTACACCTTC
TRBV7-3	TRBJ2-7	NA	TRBD1	CASSLGGTGGNEQYF	TGTGCCAGCAGCTTAGGAGGGACAGGGGGAAACGAGCAGTACTTC
TRBV28	TRBJ1-5	many	TRBD1	CASSLSASPGGRRPQHF	TGTGCCAGCAGTTTATCCGCGTCCCCAGGGGGGCGGAGGCCCCAGCATTTT
TRBV7-9	TRBJ2-7	many	NA	CASSLAAGSIYEQYF	TGTGCCAGCAGCTTAGCCGCGGGGTCAATCTACGAGCAGTACTTC
TRBV29-1	TRBJ2-7	NA	TRBD1	CSIRDSPYEQYF	TGCAGCATCCGGGACAGTCCCTACGAGCAGTACTTC
TRBV7-9	TRBJ2-1	many	TRBD2	CASSLDRVAGGNEQFF	TGTGCCAGCAGCTTAGACCGGGTAGCGGGAGGCAATGAGCAGTTCTTC
TRBV5-1	TRBJ2-5	many	TRBD1	CASSPWDSQETQYF	TGCGCCAGCAGCCCCTGGGACAGTCAAGAGACCCAGTACTTC
TRBV5-1	TRBJ1-4	many	NA	CASSLDGRQTKLFF	TGCGCCAGCAGCTTGGACGGGAGACAGACGAAACTGTTTTTT
TRBV20-1	TRBJ2-1	many	TRBD1	CSAGQGDNEQFF	TGCAGTGCAGGACAGGGTGACAATGAGCAGTTCTTC
TRBV20-1	TRBJ1-2	many	NA	CSARGTASYGYTF	TGCAGTGCTAGAGGGACAGCGTCATATGGCTACACCTTC
TRBV27	TRBJ2-7	many	NA	CASTPLPVGIYEQYF	TGTGCCAGCACCCCCCTCCCCGTGGGAATTTACGAGCAGTACTTC
TRBV28	TRBJ2-7	many	NA	CASSLLQGLLSYEQYF	TGTGCCAGCAGTTTACTCCAGGGACTCCTCTCCTACGAGCAGTACTTC
TRBV28	TRBJ2-3	many	TRBD2	CASGGGLAGSVEYF	TGTGCCAGCGGGGGGGGACTAGCGGGAAGTGTGGAGTATTTT
TRBV7-3	TRBJ1-1	many	NA	CASSHWTDNTEAFF	TGTGCCAGCAGCCACTGGACAGATAACACTGAAGCTTTCTTT
TRBV7-9	TRBJ2-1	few	TRBD2	CASSLDVKGTSGIYEQFF	TGTGCCAGCAGCTTAGATGTCAAGGGGACTAGCGGGATCTATGAGCAGTTCTTC
TRBV9	TRBJ1-1	NA	TRBD1	CASSVVVGGGTEAFF	TGTGCCAGCAGCGTTGTGGTAGGGGGCGGCACTGAAGCTTTCTTT
TRBV28	TRBJ2-3	many	NA	CASSPPFPRTDTQYF	TGTGCCAGCAGTCCCCCATTCCCACGCACAGATACGCAGTATTTT
TRBV5-8	TRBJ2-5	few	NA	CASSLIWNQETQYF	TGTGCCAGCAGCTTAATCTGGAACCAAGAGACCCAGTACTTC